This passage covers 16 T cell receptor beta chains from one sample sequenced in a study of blood T cells in healthy people across ages. It was with a sample-barcoded 5' primer and a J-beta primer mix that a second PCR of roughly 7 to 12 cycles was run. From the 5' RACE reads, TCRdb called clonotypes with MiXCR, one entry per CDR3 protein. The sample records roughly 1.5 million distinct CDR3 sequences, about 45% being singletons. The sample taken for sequencing was blood. Receptors originate from a woman aged 18-29 years in good health.

As to this clonotype: One junction end does not reproduce the germline sequence, and a read error may be involved. The gene calls are TRBV29-1 and TRBJ1-1, with 11 bases matching TRBD1. CDR1 is SQVTM and CDR2 is ANQGSEA in the germline V gene. The length of the CDR3 is 12 residues. The CDR3 sequence: CSVWTGGTGAFF. CDR3 DNA sequence: TGCAGCGTTTGGACAGGGGGCACTGGAGCTTTCTTT.

The rearrangement links TRBV29-1 to TRBJ1-2, with 7 bases matching TRBD1. This CDR3 is 14 amino acids long. Germline values: CDR1 SQVTM, CDR2 ANQGSEA. J lost 4 bases, V lost 0 bases, and 5 bases had no gene match. Here the CDR3 reads CSVEERQGLYGYTF. CDR3 DNA: TGCAGCGTTGAAGAGCGACAGGGCCTCTATGGCTACACCTTC. Full variable domain (missing parts from reference TRBV29-1 and TRBJ1-2): SAVISQKPSRDICQRGTSLTIQCQVDSQVTMMFWYRQQPGQSLTLIATANQGSEATYESGFVIDKFPISRPNLTFSTLTVSNMSPEDSSIYLCSVEERQGLYGYTFGSGTRLTVV.

The chain combines TRBV15 with TRBJ2-1; 7 bases are shared with TRBD1. This CDR3 is built from 13 residues. Germline CDR1 reads LNHNV; CDR2 reads YYDKDF (reference sequence). Trimming took 3 bases from V and 8 from J; bases not matched to a gene: 4. This CDR3 is CATSSDRAHEQFF. Here the CDR3 DNA reads TGTGCCACCAGCAGCGACAGGGCCCATGAGCAGTTCTTC.

The chain has TRBV6-6 and TRBJ2-2, with 7 bases lining up with TRBD1. V lost 5 bases, J lost 5 bases, and 8 bases stayed unmatched. Germline CDR1 and CDR2: MNHNY and SVGAGI (reference sequence). This CDR3 has 15 amino acids. The CDR3 sequence is CASSDWDRDTGELFF. The CDR3 DNA is TGTGCCAGCAGTGACTGGGACAGAGATACCGGGGAGCTGTTTTTT.

Remarks on this clonotype: This may be a read error, as it is one base from a much larger clone. The chain employs TRBV7-2 and TRBJ2-5; D is unclear. The assigned J gene may be wrong: the sequence end matches TRBJ2-7 better. Germline V gene sequence: CDR1 SGHTA, CDR2 FQGNSA. The CDR3 has 14 amino acids. CDR3 DNA: TGTGCCAGCAGCTCAGCCTCAAGCTCCTACGAGCAGTACTTC. This translates into CASSSASSSYEQYF.

CDR3 region: CASSVGNNNEQFF. The CDR3, as DNA: TGTGCCAGCAGTGTAGGGAACAACAATGAGCAGTTCTTC. The chain combines TRBV27 with TRBJ2-1; D uncertain. V lost 5 bases and J 5 bases, leaving 10 bases between the germline ends. CDR1 is MNHEY, CDR2 SMNVEV, per germline (reference sequence). The CDR3 is 13 amino acids.

The V call is TRBV5-5, the J call TRBJ1-6; no clear D gene. CDR1 SGHKS and CDR2 YYEKEE come from the germline V gene (reference sequence). V lost 0 bases to trimming and J lost 0 bases, with 13 bases between them. The CDR3 runs 18 residues. CDR3 loop: CASSLAVRVRSYNSPLHF. The CDR3 region has the DNA TGTGCCAGCAGCTTGGCCGTTCGGGTCCGCTCCTATAATTCACCCCTCCACTTT.

A few counts support this clonotype. For the CDR3, the DNA is TGTGCCAGCAGCTTAAGAGGGACTAACACAGATACGCAGTATTTT. This translates into CASSLRGTNTDTQYF. The gene calls are TRBV7-3 and TRBJ2-3, with TRBD2 identical over 7 bases. The CDR3 spans 15 residues. V dropped 1 base and J dropped 2; count of bases not matched to a gene: 3. CDR1 is SGHTA, CDR2 FQGTGA, per germline. Based on the CDR3 plus reference TRBV7-3 and TRBJ2-3, the full variable domain is GAGVSQTPSNKVTEKGKYVELRCDPISGHTALYWYRQSLGQGPEFLIYFQGTGAADDSGLPNDRFFAVRPEGSVSTLKIQRTERGDSAVYLCASSLRGTNTDTQYFGPGTRLTVL.

The V gene is TRBV20-1, the J gene TRBJ2-1; the D call may be TRBD1 or TRBD2 (5 bases each). The CDR3 is 15 residues long. Germline V gene data show CDR1 as DFQATT and CDR2 as SNEGSKA (reference sequence). V was pared by 1 base and J by 4 bases, with 14 bases between. CDR3 loop: CSARAAGSWYNEQFF. The CDR3, as DNA: TGCAGTGCTAGAGCTGCAGGGAGTTGGTACAATGAGCAGTTCTTC.

This clonotype was seen more than once but under ten times. The chain is built from TRBV28 and TRBJ2-3, with D perhaps TRBD1 (6 bases). Trimming took off 5 bases at V and 3 bases at J, with 15 bases between the two ends. Germline CDR1 is MDHEN and CDR2 is SYDVKM. The CDR3 sequence is 15 residues long. The CDR3 bases are TGTGCCAGCAGTCAAGACAGGCCCAGGACAGATACGCAGTATTTT. Amino acid sequence: CASSQDRPRTDTQYF.

The gene calls are TRBV9 and TRBJ2-3; tentatively, D is TRBD2 (5 bases). V was cut by 4 bases and J by 7 bases, with 16 bases left in between. Germline-derived CDR1 and CDR2 are SGDLS and YYNGEE. This CDR3 has 14 residues. The CDR3 protein is CASSQAGLGHTQYF. The CDR3, as DNA: TGTGCCAGCAGCCAGGCGGGCCTCGGGCATACGCAGTATTTT.

This chain links TRBV6-5 with TRBJ2-7, with 10 bases aligning to TRBD1. Germline CDR1 reads MNHEY; CDR2 reads SVGAGI. With 0 bases clipped from V and 2 bases from J, the junction kept 22 bases outside the gene matches. The CDR3 totals 22 residues. The CDR3 region is CASSYSRQGARDSENPAYEQYF. The CDR3 DNA is TGTGCCAGCAGTTACTCGAGACAGGGGGCGCGGGATTCGGAGAACCCAGCCTACGAGCAGTACTTC.

This clonotype was counted only a few times. V and J are TRBV20-1 and TRBJ2-7; 9 bases fit TRBD2. J gave up 1 base and V 5 bases, and 12 bases lay outside the gene matches. This CDR3 is built from 16 residues. Germline V gene data show CDR1 as DFQATT and CDR2 as SNEGSKA (reference sequence). The CDR3 spells CSASQTSGPYSYEQYF. In nucleotides, the CDR3 is TGCAGTGCTTCTCAGACTAGCGGACCATATTCCTACGAGCAGTACTTC.

V and J are TRBV27 and TRBJ1-4; D is perhaps TRBD1 (6 bases). V lost 8 bases, J lost 7 bases, and 23 bases lay in between. Per the germline V gene, CDR1 is MNHEY and CDR2 is SMNVEV (reference sequence). The CDR3 loop spans 16 amino acids. The CDR3: CASGFWSARGSEKLFF. DNA of the CDR3: TGTGCCAGCGGCTTCTGGTCAGCCAGGGGATCTGAAAAACTGTTTTTT.

As for this clonotype: The junction shows a germline mismatch at one end, possibly a read error. The chain recombines TRBV7-2 with TRBJ2-7; 13 nucleotides match TRBD2. There are 17 residues in the CDR3. Germline V lookup: CDR1 SGHTA, CDR2 FQGNSA. The DNA for the CDR3 is TGTGCCAGCAGCTTGTCCTATGGACTAGCGGGGGCCTACGGGCAGTACTTC. Residues: CASSLSYGLAGAYGQYF.

J is TRBJ1-5 and V is TRBV3-1; tentative D call: TRBD1 (6 bases). The CDR3 sequence is 15 residues long. With 0 bases removed from V and 7 bases from J, the gap between germline ends came to 13 bases. Germline V CDR1 and CDR2: LGHDT, YNNKEL (reference sequence). The CDR3 region has the DNA TGTGCCAGCAGCCAAGATATGGTACAGGGACAGCCCCAGCATTTT. Amino acid sequence: CASSQDMVQGQPQHF.